The next 29 T cell receptor beta chains were all read from a single sample in a study of blood T cell repertoires in COVID-19. TCRdb's table, derived via immunoSEQ multiplex PCR, lists solely in-frame clones and lacks some. The sample lists around 330,000 clones, more than 70% seen once, with 1.5% to 2% in the top ten. Sequencing input: peripheral blood. The origin of the receptors is a woman aged 25 to 39 with COVID-19, enrolled during active disease.

This rearrangement joins TRBV3-1 (or the pseudogene TRBV3-2) to TRBJ2-3; TRBD2 matches at 9 bases. The germline V gene has CDR1 LGHDT and CDR2 YNNKEL (reference sequence). The trim removed 4 bases at V and 4 bases at J, leaving 9 bases unmatched. The length of the CDR3 is 16 residues. CDR3 sequence reads: CASSRLSRGGADTQYF. As DNA, the CDR3 is TGTGCCAGCAGCCGATTGTCGCGGGGGGGCGCAGATACGCAGTATTTT.

This rearrangement joins TRBV5-1 to TRBJ1-5, with a weak D call TRBD1 (6 bases). The CDR3 sequence is 13 residues long. V was trimmed by 4 bases and J by 2 bases, leaving 7 bases between them. Germline loops: CDR1 SGHRS, CDR2 YFSETQ. The CDR3 protein is CASSRTGNQPQHF. In DNA form, the CDR3 reads TGCGCCAGCAGCCGGACAGGCAATCAGCCCCAGCATTTT.

The rearrangement joins TRBV6-6 to TRBJ2-7; D call uncertain. Germline lookup yields CDR1 MNHNY and CDR2 SVGAGI (reference sequence). The V end was cut by 4 bases, the J end by 0 bases, with 10 bases between. The CDR3 is 14 amino acids. CDR3 DNA: TGTGCCAGCAGTTTGACGGAGAGCTCCTACGAGCAGTACTTC. Translated, it gives CASSLTESSYEQYF.

The J gene is TRBJ2-5, the V gene TRBV29-1; 8 bases map to TRBD2. With V trimmed by 3 bases and J by 5 bases, 8 bases remained unmatched. In germline, CDR1 is SQVTM, CDR2 ANQGSEA. This CDR3 contains 14 residues. CDR3 DNA: TGCAGCGTTGAGGACAGCCCGGGGGGGGAGACCCAGTACTTC. Translation: CSVEDSPGGETQYF.

The chain couples TRBV7-2 to TRBJ2-5; possible D gene TRBD2, 6 bases. Between the trimmed V and J ends, which lost 4 bases and 4 bases, there was a span of 10 bases. The CDR3 totals 13 residues. Germline V gene data show CDR1 as SGHTA and CDR2 as FQGNSA. The CDR3 region has the DNA TGTGCCAGCAGCTGGACCGGGGGAGAGACCCAGTACTTC. It is translated as CASSWTGGETQYF. Full variable domain (missing parts from reference TRBV7-2 and TRBJ2-5): GAGVSQSPSNKVTEKGKDVELRCDPISGHTALYWYRQSLGQGLEFLIYFQGNSAPDKSGLPSDRFSAERTGGSVSTLTIQRTQQEDSAVYLCASSWTGGETQYFGPGTRLLVL.

This sequence joins TRBV4-3 and TRBJ1-6; a weak D match, TRBD1 (6 bases). This CDR3 has 16 amino acids. CDR1 and CDR2 from the germline V gene are LGHNA and YSLEER. Trimming removed 0 bases at V and 3 bases at J, with 9 bases between. CDR3 nucleotide sequence: TGCGCCAGCAGCCAAGACGGGACAAACTATAATTCACCCCTCCACTTT. It is translated as CASSQDGTNYNSPLHF.

This sequence joins TRBV11-2 and TRBJ1-1; D gene uncertain. Germline V CDR1 and CDR2: SGHAT, FQNNGV. V was trimmed by 0 bases and J by 3 bases, leaving 8 bases between them. CDR3 size: 14 residues. The CDR3 DNA reads as TGTGCCAGCAGCTTAGACGGGGTTGACACTGAAGCTTTCTTT. Translated, it gives CASSLDGVDTEAFF.

In this sample, this clone turned up once. The genes are TRBV5-8 and TRBJ2-3, with TRBD2 identical over 12 bases. From germline, CDR1 is SGHTS and CDR2 YDEGEE. This CDR3 spans 16 amino acids. V shed 7 bases and J 6 bases; nucleotides not matched to a gene: 12. DNA for the CDR3: TGTGCCAGCCCCGCGGGACTAGCGGGCCGACGGGATACGCAGTATTTT. It translates to CASPAGLAGRRDTQYF.

This clone was detected once. The J gene is TRBJ1-1, the V gene TRBV28, with a weak D call TRBD1 (6 bases). V lost 6 bases and J lost 4, with 15 bases in between. Germline V gives CDR1 MDHEN, CDR2 SYDVKM. This CDR3 has 14 residues. CDR3 loop: CASRGPTGTTEAFF. The CDR3 bases are TGTGCCAGCAGGGGACCCACAGGGACCACTGAAGCTTTCTTT.

This clone appeared once. The chain uses TRBV29-1 and TRBJ1-1; no clear D. The CDR3 has 12 residues. V was pared by 6 bases and J by 1 base, with 9 bases between. Germline loops: CDR1 SQVTM, CDR2 ANQGSEA. CDR3 nucleotides: TGCAGCGTCCTAATTGGGAACACTGAAGCTTTCTTT. Its translation: CSVLIGNTEAFF.

V gene TRBV11-2 combines with J gene TRBJ1-1; D uncertain. The CDR3 is 14 residues long. The germline CDR1 and CDR2 sequences are SGHAT and FQNNGV. With 1 base removed from V and 2 bases from J, the gap between germline ends came to 8 bases. The CDR3 bases are TGTGCCAGCAGCTTAGCGGGTATCAACACTGAAGCTTTCTTT. This encodes CASSLAGINTEAFF.

The chain links TRBV2 to TRBJ1-1, with unresolved D. Germline V gene data show CDR1 as SNHLY and CDR2 as FYNNEI. CDR3 length equals 16 residues. The V end lost 2 bases, the J end lost 10 bases, and 23 bases lay between the germline ends. The CDR3 loop is CASSEPRETSNARAFF. DNA for the CDR3: TGTGCCAGCAGTGAACCGAGGGAGACCTCCAACGCGCGAGCTTTCTTT.

The V call is TRBV4-2, the J call TRBJ2-5; the D is unclear. The CDR3 covers 14 residues. With 3 bases removed from V and 5 bases from J, the gap between germline ends came to 13 bases. From germline, CDR1 is LGHNA and CDR2 YNFKEQ. The CDR3: CASSQAVFSETQYF. The CDR3 DNA sequence: TGTGCCAGCAGCCAGGCGGTTTTCTCGGAGACCCAGTACTTC.

The chain uses TRBV28 and TRBJ1-2; no reliable D call. V was pared by 6 bases and J by 4 bases, with 12 bases between. The CDR3 is made up of 13 amino acids. Germline loops: CDR1 MDHEN, CDR2 SYDVKM. CDR3 sequence: CASRIGLAYGYTF. CDR3 nucleotides: TGTGCCAGCAGGATCGGACTTGCCTATGGCTACACCTTC.

The chain has TRBV13 and TRBJ2-5; weak D call: TRBD1 (5 bases). V dropped 2 bases and J dropped 5 bases, with 18 bases sitting between them. Looked up from germline, CDR1 is PRHDT and CDR2 is FYEKMQ (reference sequence). The CDR3 sequence is 16 residues long. This chain's CDR3 is CASSLLVGAAVETQYF. The CDR3 DNA reads as TGTGCCAGCAGCTTATTGGTTGGGGCTGCTGTGGAGACCCAGTACTTC. Full variable domain (remainder filled in from reference TRBV13 and TRBJ2-5): AAGVIQSPRHLIKEKRETATLKCYPIPRHDTVYWYQQGPGQDPQFLISFYEKMQSDKGSIPDRFSAQQFSDYHSELNMSSLELGDSALYFCASSLLVGAAVETQYFGPGTRLLVL.

Here the CDR3 reads CASSPTGDGGNTIYF. The CDR3 DNA is TGTGCCAGCTCACCTACAGGGGACGGTGGAAACACCATATATTTT. This chain joins TRBV18 and TRBJ1-3, with TRBD1 identical over 7 bases. V shed 3 bases and J 3 bases; nucleotides not matched to a gene: 5. The CDR3 sequence is 15 residues long. Germline assignment: CDR1 KGHSH and CDR2 LQKENI. Variable domain in full (rest from reference TRBV18 and TRBJ1-3): NAGVMQNPRHLVRRRGQEARLRCSPMKGHSHVYWYRQLPEEGLKFMVYLQKENIIDESGMPKERFSAEFPKEGPSILRIQQVVRGDSAAYFCASSPTGDGGNTIYFGEGSWLTVV.

This chain uses TRBV5-1 with TRBJ1-3; D is uncertain. The CDR3 runs to 14 residues. Trimming stripped 4 bases from V and 0 bases from J, with 8 bases between. Germline CDR1 is SGHRS and CDR2 is YFSETQ. The CDR3 DNA is TGCGCCAGCAGCACCGGTGCCTCTGGAAACACCATATATTTT. Translation gives CASSTGASGNTIYF.

The chain has TRBV3-1 (or the pseudogene TRBV3-2) and TRBJ2-1, with a tentative D call TRBD1 (6 bases). With 2 bases removed from V and 7 bases from J, the gap between germline ends came to 12 bases. Germline loops: CDR1 LGHDT, CDR2 YNNKEL (reference sequence). The CDR3 runs 14 residues. CDR3 residues: CASSQPQGWNEQFF. The CDR3, as DNA: TGTGCCAGCAGCCAACCACAGGGTTGGAATGAGCAGTTCTTC.

The rearrangement joins TRBV28 to TRBJ2-6, with D tentatively TRBD1 (6 bases). CDR1 is MDHEN, CDR2 SYDVKM, per germline. Trimming pared 5 bases from V and 1 base from J, leaving 18 bases between. The CDR3 sequence is 18 residues long. The CDR3 DNA sequence: TGTGCCAGCAGTCTAAACAGGGATGTCTTATCTGGGGCCAACGTCCTGACTTTC. Protein sequence: CASSLNRDVLSGANVLTF.

This chain links TRBV19 with TRBJ2-1, with unresolved D. The germline CDR1 and CDR2 sequences are LNHDA and SQIVND (reference sequence). The CDR3 runs 15 residues. V gave up 3 bases and J gave up 0 bases, with 9 bases separating them. The CDR3 reads CASSMYRSSYNEQFF. CDR3 coding DNA: TGTGCCAGTAGTATGTACCGGAGCTCCTACAATGAGCAGTTCTTC. Based on the CDR3 plus reference TRBV19 and TRBJ2-1, the full variable domain is DGGITQSPKYLFRKEGQNVTLSCEQNLNHDAMYWYRQDPGQGLRLIYYSQIVNDFQKGDIAEGYSVSREKKESFPLTVTSAQKNPTAFYLCASSMYRSSYNEQFFGPGTRLTVL.

This clone was observed once. This chain links TRBV5-4 with TRBJ2-3; 8 nucleotides match TRBD2. Germline V gene sequence: CDR1 SGHNT, CDR2 YYREEE (reference sequence). Trimming cost V 5 bases and J 4 bases; bases outside gene matches: 6. The CDR3 covers 14 residues. The CDR3, as DNA: TGTGCCAGCAGGACGGGGGGGACCGCAGATACGCAGTATTTT. As protein: CASRTGGTADTQYF.

The chain carries TRBV24-1 and TRBJ2-1, with a possible D match to TRBD1 (6 bases). The CDR3 loop spans 16 amino acids. Germline V CDR1 and CDR2: KGHDR, SFDVKD. V lost 1 base to trimming and J lost 2 bases, with 11 bases between them. CDR3 loop: CATSDLPTGPYNEQFF. For the CDR3, the DNA is TGTGCCACCAGTGATTTACCGACAGGACCCTACAATGAGCAGTTCTTC.

The genes are TRBV7-8 and TRBJ2-2, with TRBD1 matching over 7 bases. The CDR3 consists of 15 residues. Germline V gives CDR1 SGHVS, CDR2 FQNEAQ. V trimming: 1 base; J trimming: 2 bases; junction bases outside the gene matches: 1. DNA of the CDR3: TGTGCCAGCAGCTTAGGGACAGGAAACACCGGGGAGCTGTTTTTT. Protein sequence: CASSLGTGNTGELFF.

V and J are TRBV3-1 (or the pseudogene TRBV3-2) and TRBJ2-7, with 7 bases matching TRBD1. Germline CDR1 LGHDT, CDR2 YNNKEL (reference sequence). With V trimmed by 4 bases and J by 1 base, 1 base remained unmatched. CDR3 length: 13 amino acids. The CDR3 DNA reads TGTGCCAGCAGCCGGACAGGTTCCTACGAGCAGTACTTC. It encodes CASSRTGSYEQYF.

This sequence joins TRBV10-3 and TRBJ1-1; TRBD1 matches at 9 bases. The length of the CDR3 is 12 residues. The ends lost 10 bases at V and 4 bases at J; junction bases unmatched: 4. Germline V gene data show CDR1 as ENHRY and CDR2 as SYGVKD. The DNA for the CDR3 is TGTGCCACAGGGACAGGGCTCACTGAAGCTTTCTTT. Encoded protein: CATGTGLTEAFF.

This chain connects TRBV11-2 to TRBJ2-1, with 8 bases lining up with TRBD2. The CDR3 is made up of 15 amino acids. V lost 3 bases to trimming and J lost 6 bases; unmatched junction nucleotides: 7. CDR1 is SGHAT and CDR2 is FQNNGV in the germline V gene. CDR3 sequence reads: CASSLSSGGVNEQFF. The CDR3 coding sequence is TGTGCCAGCAGCTTGAGCAGCGGGGGCGTCAATGAGCAGTTCTTC.

The chain recombines TRBV2 with TRBJ2-1, with 11 bases matching TRBD2. The germline V gene encodes CDR1 SNHLY and CDR2 FYNNEI. The CDR3 is 14 residues long. V was pared by 3 bases and J by 11 bases, with 6 bases of the junction left unmatched. The DNA of the CDR3 is TGTGCCAGCAGTGATTTTAGCGGGGGGGCTCAGCAGTTCTTC. Translated: CASSDFSGGAQQFF.

The chain carries TRBV5-8 and TRBJ2-5, with TRBD2 matching over 12 bases. Germline V gene sequence: CDR1 SGHTS, CDR2 YDEGEE. The CDR3 sequence is 15 residues long. V lost 4 bases, J lost 5 bases, and 6 bases stayed unmatched. CDR3 sequence (DNA): TGTGCCAGCAGCCTTGGGACTAGCGGGTGGGAGACCCAGTACTTC. This gives the protein CASSLGTSGWETQYF.

The chain carries TRBV4-1 and TRBJ1-1; the D gene is possibly TRBD1 (5 bases). Germline assignment: CDR1 MGHRA and CDR2 YSYEKL. CDR3 size: 12 residues. V shed 4 bases and J shed 10 bases, with 13 bases lying between them. CDR3 DNA sequence: TGCGCCAGCAGCCCGGTGGGGGGAAGAGCTTTCTTT. As protein: CASSPVGGRAFF.